What follows are 17 T cell receptor beta chains derived from one specimen sequenced in a study of blood T cell repertoires in COVID-19 (dated by TCRdb to 2020 to 2022). The protocol used for the library was the immunoSEQ multiplex PCR assay. This immuneACCESS table, as held by TCRdb, lists in-frame sequences with V and J called but not all clones. Of the missing ones, under half trace to an unresolved V gene in checked studies; the others have no known cause. Recorded for this sample are about 100,000 clones; over 85% of them occurred a single time. 1.9% of the sample rests with the top ten. The sequenced material came from peripheral blood. The receptor set was obtained from a woman aged 45-65 years with COVID-19, enrolled during active disease.

This clone was picked up a small number of times. This chain joins TRBV2 and TRBJ1-1; no clear D gene. The CDR3 contains 12 residues. Looked up from germline, CDR1 is SNHLY and CDR2 is FYNNEI. V was shortened by 6 bases and J by 4 bases, with 9 bases between the two germline ends. In DNA form, the CDR3 reads TGTGCCAGCAGGGTCGACTTCACTGAAGCTTTCTTT. This encodes CASRVDFTEAFF.

This clone occurred once. The chain carries TRBV7-3 and TRBJ2-1; 12 bases map to TRBD2. Unmatched junction bases numbered 5, after V lost 3 bases and J lost 8 bases. The CDR3 is made up of 15 amino acids. Germline V gene data show CDR1 as SGHTA and CDR2 as FQGTGA. CDR3 bases: TGTGCCAGCAGCTTTCTAGCGGGGGGGATTTATGAGCAGTTCTTC. This codes for CASSFLAGGIYEQFF.

V is TRBV4-1 and J is TRBJ1-1; 10 nucleotides agree with TRBD1. V lost 5 bases and J lost 4; bases outside the gene matches: 16. Germline V gene sequence: CDR1 MGHRA, CDR2 YSYEKL. CDR3 size: 18 residues. The CDR3 DNA sequence: TGCGCCAGCAGCGCCCGCCTGGGACAGGGGATAGGAAGCACTGAAGCTTTCTTT. Its translation: CASSARLGQGIGSTEAFF.

This clone has just a few counts. The V call is TRBV7-6, the J call TRBJ2-7; 9 nucleotides match TRBD1. Germline V gene data show CDR1 as SGHVS and CDR2 as FNYEAQ. V shed 5 bases and J 2 bases; nucleotides not matched to a gene: 7. The CDR3 sequence is 15 residues long. CDR3 region: CASSQGGQGTYEQYF. CDR3 bases: TGTGCCAGCAGCCAAGGGGGACAGGGAACCTACGAGCAGTACTTC.

The rearrangement joins TRBV28 to TRBJ1-4, with TRBD1 identical over 7 bases. Looked up from germline, CDR1 is MDHEN and CDR2 is SYDVKM. The CDR3 is 16 amino acids. V shed 8 bases, J shed 0 bases, and the junction held 9 bases outside the gene matches. The CDR3 DNA follows: TGTGCCAGCTGCTTACAGGGGATTGCAACTAATGAAAAACTGTTTTTT. It codes for CASCLQGIATNEKLFF. The full variable domain, in which reference TRBV28 and TRBJ1-4 provide the parts outside the CDR3, is DVKVTQSSRYLVKRTGEKVFLECVQDMDHENMFWYRQDPGLGLRLIYFSYDVKMKEKGDIPEGYSVSREKKERFSLILESASTNQTSMYLCASCLQGIATNEKLFFGSGTQLSVL.

The chain links TRBV5-1 to TRBJ2-3, with 7 bases that match TRBD1. V trimming: 1 base; J trimming: 4 bases; junction bases outside the gene matches: 0. The CDR3 is 13 residues long. CDR1 and CDR2 from the germline V gene are SGHRS and YFSETQ. CDR3 protein: CASSLTGADTQYF. The CDR3 DNA reads TGCGCCAGCAGCTTGACAGGGGCAGATACGCAGTATTTT.

This chain uses TRBV25-1 with TRBJ2-3; 8 positions match TRBD2. V lost 6 bases, J lost 5 bases, and 7 bases stayed unmatched. Looked up from germline, CDR1 is MGHDK and CDR2 is SYGVNS. The CDR3 covers 14 residues. The DNA of the CDR3 is TGTGCCAGCAGCTCAGCGGGGGTGATAGATACGCAGTATTTT. Protein product: CASSSAGVIDTQYF.

The rearrangement joins TRBV19 to TRBJ1-1; D might be TRBD1 (5 bases). This CDR3 comprises 13 residues. CDR1 LNHDA and CDR2 SQIVND come from the germline V gene (reference sequence). Trimming removed 5 bases at V and 8 bases at J, with 15 bases between. This CDR3 is CASSPRTKAEAFF. CDR3 sequence (DNA): TGTGCCAGTAGTCCAAGGACAAAGGCAGAAGCTTTCTTT.

This clone is a singleton in its sample. The chain carries TRBV7-8 and TRBJ1-5; 7 bases line up with TRBD1. The CDR3 is 16 amino acids. The V gene's germline CDR1 is SGHVS and CDR2 FQNEAQ. V trimming: 3 bases; J trimming: 4 bases; junction bases outside the gene matches: 9. The CDR3 sequence is CASSLTPGQSNQPQHF. Here the CDR3 DNA reads TGTGCCAGCAGCTTGACCCCGGGACAGAGTAATCAGCCCCAGCATTTT.

The chain recombines TRBV7-2 with TRBJ1-5; tentatively, D is TRBD1 (5 bases). There are 17 residues in the CDR3. The germline CDR1 and CDR2 sequences are SGHTA and FQGNSA. Trimming took off 1 base at V and 3 bases at J, with 16 bases between the two ends. CDR3 sequence: CASSLGPRGALNQPQHF. The CDR3, as DNA: TGTGCCAGCAGCTTAGGGCCCCGCGGGGCGCTCAATCAGCCCCAGCATTTT.

The DNA for the CDR3 is TGTGCCAGTAGTATCGGCGACAGGACAATTCAAGATGGCTACACCTTC. Amino acids: CASSIGDRTIQDGYTF. The chain uses TRBV19 and TRBJ1-2; D perhaps matches TRBD1 (6 bases). Germline V gene lookup returns CDR1 LNHDA and CDR2 SQIVND (reference sequence). V lost 3 bases and J lost 6, with 20 bases in between. This CDR3 has 16 amino acids.

V and J are TRBV4-1 and TRBJ2-7; 7 bases fit TRBD2. CDR1 is MGHRA, CDR2 YSYEKL, per germline. The V gene end was trimmed by 5 bases and the J gene end by 3 bases; junction bases not matched to a gene: 7. CDR3 length: 14 amino acids. The CDR3 region has the DNA TGCGCCAGCAGCACGCTAGCGGCGGGCTACGAGCAGTACTTC. It is translated as CASSTLAAGYEQYF.

The chain uses TRBV7-9 and TRBJ2-2; the match to TRBD2 covers 12 bases. Trimming took 6 bases from V and 6 from J; bases not matched to a gene: 2. Germline CDR1 reads SEHNR; CDR2 reads FQNEAQ (reference sequence). This CDR3 comprises 14 residues. The CDR3 region is CASRGLAGPGELFF. The CDR3 region has the DNA TGTGCCAGCAGAGGACTAGCGGGGCCCGGGGAGCTGTTTTTT.

The rearrangement uses TRBV5-1 and TRBJ2-2; a weak D match, TRBD1 (6 bases). The V end was cut by 4 bases, the J end by 5 bases, with 24 bases between. Germline V CDR1 and CDR2: SGHRS, YFSETQ. The CDR3 loop spans 18 amino acids. CDR3 in amino acids: CASSLIPPGAGTTGELFF. In DNA form, the CDR3 reads TGCGCCAGCAGCCTAATCCCCCCAGGGGCAGGTACTACCGGGGAGCTGTTTTTT. The whole variable domain, filled in from reference TRBV5-1 and TRBJ2-2, reads KAGVTQTPRYLIKTRGQQVTLSCSPISGHRSVSWYQQTPGQGLQFLFEYFSETQRNKGNFPGRFSGRQFSNSRSEMNVSTLELGDSALYLCASSLIPPGAGTTGELFFGEGSRLTVL.

This clone was seen once. V usage is TRBV7-9 and J usage is TRBJ1-2; D is unresolved. V shed 4 bases and J shed 6 bases, with 18 bases lying between them. This CDR3 has 15 amino acids. The germline V gene has CDR1 SEHNR and CDR2 FQNEAQ (reference sequence). CDR3 residues: CASSYGSGVVNGYTF. For the CDR3, the DNA is TGTGCCAGCAGCTACGGTTCCGGGGTAGTTAATGGCTACACCTTC.

The chain couples TRBV18 to TRBJ1-1, with D tentatively TRBD1 (5 bases). V was trimmed by 1 base and J by 1 base, leaving 10 bases between them. The CDR3 contains 15 residues. Germline V CDR1 and CDR2: KGHSH, LQKENI. The chain's CDR3 is CASSPQIGGNTEAFF. In DNA, the CDR3 is TGTGCCAGCTCACCACAGATCGGGGGGAACACTGAAGCTTTCTTT. The full variable domain, in which reference TRBV18 and TRBJ1-1 provide the parts outside the CDR3, is NAGVMQNPRHLVRRRGQEARLRCSPMKGHSHVYWYRQLPEEGLKFMVYLQKENIIDESGMPKERFSAEFPKEGPSILRIQQVVRGDSAAYFCASSPQIGGNTEAFFGQGTRLTVV.

The chain couples TRBV19 to TRBJ2-4; 12 bases are a match to TRBD1. There are 18 residues in the CDR3. Per germline, CDR1 LNHDA and CDR2 SQIVND (reference sequence). The ends lost 7 bases at V and 2 bases at J; junction bases unmatched: 12. The CDR3 nucleotides are TGTGCCAGTACCAGAGGGTCCGGGACAGGGGGCACCAAAAACATTCAGTACTTC. It encodes CASTRGSGTGGTKNIQYF.